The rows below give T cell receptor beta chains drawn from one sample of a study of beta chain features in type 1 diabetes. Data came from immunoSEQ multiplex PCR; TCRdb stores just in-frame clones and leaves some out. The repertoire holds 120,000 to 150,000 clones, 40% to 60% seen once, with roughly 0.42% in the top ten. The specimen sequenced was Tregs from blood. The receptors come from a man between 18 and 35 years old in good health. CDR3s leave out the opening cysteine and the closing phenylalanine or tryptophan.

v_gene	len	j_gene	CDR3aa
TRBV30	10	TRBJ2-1	AWSVVRNEQF
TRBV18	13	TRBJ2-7	ASSKMDRGSYEQY
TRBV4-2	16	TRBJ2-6	ASSQDTGASSGANVLT
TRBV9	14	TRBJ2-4	ASSVEAGLSLGIQY
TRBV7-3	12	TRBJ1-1	ASSQGQENTEAF
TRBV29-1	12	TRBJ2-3	SVEPRGATDTQY
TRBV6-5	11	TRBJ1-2	ASSAGQGEGYT
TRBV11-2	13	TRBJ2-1	ASSLDLQLYNEQF
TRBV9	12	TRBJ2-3	ASSPGFVTDTQY
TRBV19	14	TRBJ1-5	ASSSAGDYSNQPQH